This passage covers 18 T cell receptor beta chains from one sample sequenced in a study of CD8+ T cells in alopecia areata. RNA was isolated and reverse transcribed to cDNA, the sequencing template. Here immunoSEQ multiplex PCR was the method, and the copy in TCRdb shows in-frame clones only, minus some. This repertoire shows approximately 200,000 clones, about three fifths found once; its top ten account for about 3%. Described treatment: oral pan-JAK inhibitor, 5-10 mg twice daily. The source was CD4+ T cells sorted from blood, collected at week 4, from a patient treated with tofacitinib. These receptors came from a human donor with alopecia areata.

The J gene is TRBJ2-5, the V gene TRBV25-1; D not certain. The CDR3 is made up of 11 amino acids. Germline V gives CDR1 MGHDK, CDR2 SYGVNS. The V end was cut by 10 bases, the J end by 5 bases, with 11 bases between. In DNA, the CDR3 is TGTGCCACCCAAGGGTGGGAGACCCAGTACTTC. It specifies CATQGWETQYF.

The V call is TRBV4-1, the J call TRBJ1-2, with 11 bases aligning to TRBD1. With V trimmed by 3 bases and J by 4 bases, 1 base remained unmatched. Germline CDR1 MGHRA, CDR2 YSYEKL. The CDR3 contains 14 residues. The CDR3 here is CASSQGQGGYGYTF. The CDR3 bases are TGCGCCAGCAGCCAGGGACAGGGGGGCTATGGCTACACCTTC.

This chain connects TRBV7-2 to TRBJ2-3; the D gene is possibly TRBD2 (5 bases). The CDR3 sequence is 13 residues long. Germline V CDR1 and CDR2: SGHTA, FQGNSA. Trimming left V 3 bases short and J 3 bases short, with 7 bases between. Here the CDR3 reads CASSLERTDTQYF. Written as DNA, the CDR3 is TGTGCCAGCAGCTTGGAGCGGACAGATACGCAGTATTTT.

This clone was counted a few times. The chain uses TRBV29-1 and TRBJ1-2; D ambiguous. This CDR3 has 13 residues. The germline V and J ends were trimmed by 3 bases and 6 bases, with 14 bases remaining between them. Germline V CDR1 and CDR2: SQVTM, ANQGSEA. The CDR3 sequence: CSVDEVGTDGYTF. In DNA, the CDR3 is TGCAGCGTTGATGAGGTGGGAACAGATGGCTACACCTTC.

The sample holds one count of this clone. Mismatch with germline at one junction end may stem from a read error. The CDR3 region has the DNA TGTGCCAGCAGTCCATTCGTCCATAGCAATCAGCTCCAGCATTTT. Its protein product is CASSPFVHSNQLQHF. The genes are TRBV27 and TRBJ1-5; D is ambiguous. Per germline, CDR1 MNHEY and CDR2 SMNVEV (reference sequence). This CDR3 spans 15 amino acids.

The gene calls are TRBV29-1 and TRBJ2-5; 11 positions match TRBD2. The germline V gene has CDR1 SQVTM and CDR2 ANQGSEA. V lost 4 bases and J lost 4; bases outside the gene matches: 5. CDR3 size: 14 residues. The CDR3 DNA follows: TGCAGCGTTGGGCCTAGCGGGGGGATAGAGACCCAGTACTTC. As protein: CSVGPSGGIETQYF.

In nucleotides, the CDR3 is TGCAGCGTTCAATTAGCGGGGGGGATGGAGACCCAGTACTTC. It yields the protein CSVQLAGGMETQYF. The chain has TRBV29-1 and TRBJ2-5, with TRBD2 identical over 11 bases. The germline CDR1 and CDR2 sequences are SQVTM and ANQGSEA. The V gene end was trimmed by 5 bases and the J gene end by 5 bases; junction bases not matched to a gene: 7. The CDR3 runs to 14 residues.

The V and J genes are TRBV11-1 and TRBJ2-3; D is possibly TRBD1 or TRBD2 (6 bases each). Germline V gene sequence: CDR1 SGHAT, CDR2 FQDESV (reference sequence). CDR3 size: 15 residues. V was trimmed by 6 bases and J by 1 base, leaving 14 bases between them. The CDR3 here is CASSSGGQGTDTQYF. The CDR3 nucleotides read TGTGCCAGCAGTTCTGGGGGGCAGGGCACAGATACGCAGTATTTT.

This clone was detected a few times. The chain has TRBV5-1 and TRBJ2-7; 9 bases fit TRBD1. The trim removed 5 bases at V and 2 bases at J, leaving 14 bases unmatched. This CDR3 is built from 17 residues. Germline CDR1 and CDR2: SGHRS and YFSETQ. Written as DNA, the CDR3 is TGCGCCAGCAGAACCGAAAATGGACAGGGGCGCCCCTACGAGCAGTACTTC. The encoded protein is CASRTENGQGRPYEQYF.

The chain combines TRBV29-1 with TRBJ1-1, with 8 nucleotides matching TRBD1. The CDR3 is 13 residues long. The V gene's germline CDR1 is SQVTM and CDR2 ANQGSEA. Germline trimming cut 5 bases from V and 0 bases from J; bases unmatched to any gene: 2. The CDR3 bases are TGCAGCGTTTCGACAGGGGTGAACACTGAAGCTTTCTTT. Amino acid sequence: CSVSTGVNTEAFF.

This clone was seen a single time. The CDR3 loop reads CASSLSPQGTNYGYTF. CDR3 bases: TGCGCCAGCAGCCTATCACCACAGGGGACAAACTATGGCTACACCTTC. The rearrangement links TRBV4-1 to TRBJ1-2, with 7 bases fitting TRBD1. The length of the CDR3 is 16 residues. The germline V gene encodes CDR1 MGHRA and CDR2 YSYEKL. With V trimmed by 4 bases and J by 2 bases, 10 bases remained unmatched.

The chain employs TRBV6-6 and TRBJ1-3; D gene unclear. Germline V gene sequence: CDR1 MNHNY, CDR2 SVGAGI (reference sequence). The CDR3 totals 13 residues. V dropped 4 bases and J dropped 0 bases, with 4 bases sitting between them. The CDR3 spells CASSSTSGNTIYF. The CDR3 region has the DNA TGTGCCAGCAGTTCGACCTCTGGAAACACCATATATTTT.

The CDR3 sequence is CSVFRTSGGPLAEEQFF. DNA of the CDR3: TGCAGCGTTTTTAGGACTAGCGGGGGTCCTCTAGCCGAGGAGCAGTTCTTC. The rearrangement joins TRBV29-1 to TRBJ2-1; TRBD2 agrees at 13 bases. The junction had 17 bases not matched to a gene; V was cut back by 5 bases and J by 10 bases. The CDR3 is made up of 17 amino acids. Germline V CDR1 and CDR2: SQVTM, ANQGSEA.

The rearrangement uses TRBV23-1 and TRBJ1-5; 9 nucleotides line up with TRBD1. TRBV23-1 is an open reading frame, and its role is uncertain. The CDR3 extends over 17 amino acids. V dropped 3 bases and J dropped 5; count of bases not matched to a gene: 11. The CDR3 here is CASSHPDRGWKYQPQHF. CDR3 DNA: TGCGCCAGCAGTCACCCGGACAGGGGATGGAAGTATCAGCCCCAGCATTTT.

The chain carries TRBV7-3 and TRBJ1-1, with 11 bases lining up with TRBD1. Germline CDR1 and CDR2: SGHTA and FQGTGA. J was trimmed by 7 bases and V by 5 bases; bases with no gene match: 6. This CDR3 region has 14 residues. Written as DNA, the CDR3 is TGTGCCAGCAGCGCGGGACAGGGGGAGTTTGAAGCTTTCTTT. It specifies CASSAGQGEFEAFF.

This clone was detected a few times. DNA for the CDR3: TGTGCCAGCAGCAAAGAGGCGACAGGGTATGGCTACACCTTC. As protein: CASSKEATGYGYTF. The J gene is TRBJ1-2, the V gene TRBV21-1; the table gives TRBD1 as D, unverified against the DNA. TRBV21-1 is a listed pseudogene. The CDR3 spans 14 residues.

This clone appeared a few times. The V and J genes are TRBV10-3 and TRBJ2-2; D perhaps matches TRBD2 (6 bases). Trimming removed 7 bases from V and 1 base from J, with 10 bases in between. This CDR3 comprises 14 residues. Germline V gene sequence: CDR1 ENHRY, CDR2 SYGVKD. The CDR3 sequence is CAIKLGGNTGELFF. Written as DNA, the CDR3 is TGTGCCATCAAACTCGGGGGGAACACCGGGGAGCTGTTTTTT.

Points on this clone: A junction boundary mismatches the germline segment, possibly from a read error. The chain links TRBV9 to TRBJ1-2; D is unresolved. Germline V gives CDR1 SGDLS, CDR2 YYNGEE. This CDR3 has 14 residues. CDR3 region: CAGSARTDDLGYAF. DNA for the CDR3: TGTGCCGGCAGCGCTAGGACGGACGACCTTGGCTACGCCTTC.